This T cell receptor beta chain was documented in a study of cytomegalovirus exposure and HLA in healthy donors. It was with 60 Vbeta and 13 Jbeta primers that the PCR ran. Profiling relied on immunoSEQ multiplex PCR, and the TCRdb table lists in-frame clones only, not all of them. The sample records 150,000 to 200,000 clones, about 70% being singletons. From germline, CDR1 is SGHKS and CDR2 YYEKEE (reference sequence). The CDR3 length is 15 residues. V lost 5 bases, J lost 5 bases, and 17 bases lay in between. The chain recombines TRBV5-5 with TRBJ1-5; no reliable D call. Sample: PBMCs. The sequence was obtained from a male donor in good health and CMV-seronegative. CDR3 bases: TGTGCCAGCAGTCCAGGTGGTGAGACGTATCAGCCCCAGCATTTT. Its protein product is CASSPGGETYQPQHF. The full variable domain, in which reference TRBV5-5 and TRBJ1-5 provide the parts outside the CDR3, is DAGVTQSPTHLIKTRGQQVTLRCSPISGHKSVSWYQQVLGQGPQFIFQYYEKEERGRGNFPDRFSARQFPNYSSELNVNALLLGDSALYLCASSPGGETYQPQHFGDGTRLSIL.